The 9 T cell receptor beta chains presented below share a single source sample, sequenced in a study of response to subunit inactivated influenza vaccine. TCRdb passed the RT-PCR reads through MiXCR, listing each CDR3 protein once. Here the sample spans about 650,000 distinct CDR3 sequences, 15% to 18% being singletons. The specimen comprised PBMCs from blood, sampled 11 to 12 days after vaccination. These TCRs come from a man aged 45-65 years who received an inactivated influenza vaccine.

The J gene is TRBJ1-2, the V gene TRBV28, with D tentatively TRBD1 (5 bases). Germline V gives CDR1 MDHEN, CDR2 SYDVKM. The germline V and J ends were trimmed by 4 bases and 4 bases, with 16 bases remaining between them. The CDR3 extends over 15 amino acids. The CDR3 loop reads CASSYGGEGFYGYTF. The CDR3 DNA follows: TGTGCCAGCAGTTACGGGGGGGAGGGGTTCTATGGCTACACCTTC.

This chain connects TRBV12-3 or TRBV12-4 to TRBJ2-1; TRBD2 agrees at 7 bases. Trimming took 5 bases from V and 7 from J; bases not matched to a gene: 11. CDR3 size: 15 residues. DNA of the CDR3: TGTGCCAGCAGTCCGCCACTAGCGCCAGGGAATGAGCAGTTCTTC. Encoded protein: CASSPPLAPGNEQFF.

This clonotype came up many times. The chain joins TRBV29-1 to TRBJ2-5; D possibly matches TRBD1 or TRBD2 (5 bases each). This CDR3 region has 14 residues. CDR1 is SQVTM, CDR2 ANQGSEA, per germline. V was cut by 3 bases and J by 4 bases, with 15 bases left in between. The CDR3 DNA is TGCAGCGTTGATTCAGCAGGGAGTGGAGAGACCCAGTACTTC. Amino acids: CSVDSAGSGETQYF.

This clonotype has more than one count but fewer than ten. This chain connects TRBV27 to TRBJ1-5; 7 bases are shared with TRBD1. The V segment lost 5 bases and the J segment 5 bases; nucleotides outside the gene matches: 6. CDR3 size: 14 residues. Germline lookup yields CDR1 MNHEY and CDR2 SMNVEV (reference sequence). The CDR3 loop is CASSARQGDQPQHF. The CDR3 DNA sequence: TGTGCCAGCAGTGCCCGACAGGGAGATCAGCCCCAGCATTTT.

The chain combines TRBV5-1 with TRBJ2-3, with 11 bases lining up with TRBD2. J gave up 5 bases and V 4 bases, and 21 bases lay outside the gene matches. Germline V lookup: CDR1 SGHRS, CDR2 YFSETQ. The CDR3 runs 20 residues. The CDR3 loop is CASSKPAGRGSGGAGDTQYF. The CDR3 DNA reads TGCGCCAGCAGCAAGCCTGCTGGTAGAGGTAGCGGGGGGGCTGGAGATACGCAGTATTTT.

This clonotype has more than one count but fewer than ten. V and J are TRBV7-2 and TRBJ2-5; 9 positions match TRBD1. Trimming cost V 5 bases and J 5 bases; bases outside gene matches: 9. CDR1 is SGHTA and CDR2 is FQGNSA in the germline V gene. This CDR3 is 15 amino acids long. CDR3 sequence: CASSTRQGVFETQYF. The CDR3 bases are TGTGCCAGCAGCACCAGACAGGGGGTGTTTGAGACCCAGTACTTC.

The chain uses TRBV4-2 and TRBJ2-7; D uncertain. CDR3 length: 14 amino acids. V shed 9 bases and J shed 2 bases, with 17 bases lying between them. Germline V CDR1 and CDR2: LGHNA, YNFKEQ. CDR3 DNA: TGTGCCAGGGGCTCCTCGACAAGGCCCTACGAGCAGTACTTC. Translation gives CARGSSTRPYEQYF.

This clonotype was seen many times. The V and J genes are TRBV4-3 and TRBJ1-5; D is unclear. The germline V gene has CDR1 LGHNA and CDR2 YSLEER. The germline V and J ends were trimmed by 0 bases and 3 bases, with 9 bases remaining between them. There are 15 residues in the CDR3. CDR3 nucleotides: TGCGCCAGCAGCCAAGATGCAGGTATCAATCAGCCCCAGCATTTT. This encodes CASSQDAGINQPQHF.

The rearrangement links TRBV7-9 to TRBJ1-2; no clear D. This CDR3 has 12 amino acids. Germline assignment: CDR1 SEHNR and CDR2 FQNEAQ (reference sequence). Trimming took 5 bases from V and 8 from J, leaving 12 bases between them. The CDR3 DNA reads as TGTGCCAGCAGCACGGTCGGAGGCGGCTACACCTTC. It specifies CASSTVGGGYTF.